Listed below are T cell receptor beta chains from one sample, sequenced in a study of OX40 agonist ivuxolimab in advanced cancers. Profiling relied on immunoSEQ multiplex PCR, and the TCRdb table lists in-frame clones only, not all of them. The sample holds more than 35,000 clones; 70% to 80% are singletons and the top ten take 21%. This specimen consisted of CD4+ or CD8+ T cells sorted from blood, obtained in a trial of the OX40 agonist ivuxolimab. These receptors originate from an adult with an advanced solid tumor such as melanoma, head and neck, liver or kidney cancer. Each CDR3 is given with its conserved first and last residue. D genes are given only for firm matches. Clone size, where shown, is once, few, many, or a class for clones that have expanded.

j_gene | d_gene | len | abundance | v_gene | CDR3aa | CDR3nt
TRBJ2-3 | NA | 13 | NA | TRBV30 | CAWSGARTDTQYF | TGTGCCTGGAGTGGGGCTAGGACAGATACGCAGTATTTT
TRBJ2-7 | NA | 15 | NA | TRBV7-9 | CASSPKGGYRDEQYF | TGTGCCAGCAGCCCTAAGGGGGGGTACAGGGACGAGCAGTACTTC
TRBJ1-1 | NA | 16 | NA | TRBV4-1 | CASSQDEGSAGTEAFF | TGCGCCAGCAGCCAAGATGAGGGCTCGGCGGGAACTGAAGCTTTCTTT
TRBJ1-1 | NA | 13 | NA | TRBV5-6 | CASSHTRDTEAFF | TGTGCCAGCAGCCATACACGGGACACTGAAGCTTTCTTT
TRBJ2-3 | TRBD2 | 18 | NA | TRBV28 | CASSLPYQLAGEVDTQYF | TGTGCCAGCAGTCTCCCCTACCAACTAGCGGGAGAGGTAGATACGCAGTATTTT
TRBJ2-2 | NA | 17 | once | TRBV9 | CASSVDSHLGLAGELFF | TGTGCCAGCAGCGTAGATAGTCATCTTGGTTTAGCCGGGGAGCTGTTTTTT
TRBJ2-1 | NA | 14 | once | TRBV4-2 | CASSHPGEYNEQFF | TGTGCCAGCAGCCACCCCGGAGAGTACAATGAGCAGTTCTTC
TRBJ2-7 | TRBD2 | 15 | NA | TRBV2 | CASSEVPGGTYEQYF | TGTGCCAGCAGTGAAGTCCCGGGGGGGACGTACGAGCAGTACTTC
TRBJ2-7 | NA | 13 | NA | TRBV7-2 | CASSPSGTYGQYF | TGTGCCAGCAGCCCATCTGGAACCTACGGGCAGTACTTC
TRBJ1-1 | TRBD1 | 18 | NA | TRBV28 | CASSWQPSGTGGRTEAFF | TGTGCCAGCAGTTGGCAACCCTCCGGGACAGGAGGTAGGACTGAAGCTTTCTTT
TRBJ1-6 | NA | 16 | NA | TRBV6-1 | CASSETSGSYNSPLHF | TGTGCCAGCAGTGAAACTTCGGGCTCCTATAATTCACCCCTCCACTTT
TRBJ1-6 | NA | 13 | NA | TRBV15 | CATSKGGNSPLHF | TGTGCCACCAGCAAAGGGGGGAATTCACCCCTCCACTTT
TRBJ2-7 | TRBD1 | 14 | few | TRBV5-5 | CASSVGQGSYEQYF | TGTGCCAGCAGCGTGGGACAGGGATCCTACGAGCAGTACTTC
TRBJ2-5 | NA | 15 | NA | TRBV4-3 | CASSQDLAPSETQYF | TGCGCCAGCAGCCAAGATCTGGCGCCTTCGGAGACCCAGTACTTC
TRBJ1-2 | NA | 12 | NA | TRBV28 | CASSRSYYGYTF | TGTGCCAGCAGTCGGAGTTACTATGGCTACACCTTC
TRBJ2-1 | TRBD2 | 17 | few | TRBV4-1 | CASSQEYPSGRDNEQFF | TGCGCCAGCAGCCAAGAGTACCCTAGCGGGAGGGACAATGAGCAGTTCTTC
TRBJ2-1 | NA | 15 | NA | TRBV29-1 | CSVEGSGSSYNEQFF | TGCAGCGTTGAAGGTTCCGGGAGCTCCTACAATGAGCAGTTCTTC
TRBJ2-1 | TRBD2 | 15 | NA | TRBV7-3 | CASSFLAGSYNEQFF | TGTGCCAGCAGCTTCCTAGCGGGTTCCTACAATGAGCAGTTCTTC
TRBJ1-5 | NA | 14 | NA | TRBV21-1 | CASRIHWHHQPQHF | TGTGCCAGCAGAATACATTGGCATCATCAGCCCCAGCATTTT
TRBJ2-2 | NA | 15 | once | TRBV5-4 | CASSFGPGGTGELFF | TGTGCCAGCAGCTTCGGACCAGGAGGCACCGGGGAGCTGTTTTTT
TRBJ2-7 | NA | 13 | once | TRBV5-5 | CASSLDSPYEQYF | TGTGCCAGCAGCTTGGACAGCCCCTACGAGCAGTACTTC
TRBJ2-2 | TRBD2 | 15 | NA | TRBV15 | CATSRVAGETGELFF | TGTGCCACCAGCAGAGTAGCGGGAGAAACCGGGGAGCTGTTTTTT
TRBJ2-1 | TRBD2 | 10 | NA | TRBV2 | CASRGLGQFF | TGTGCCAGCAGGGGACTAGGGCAGTTCTTC
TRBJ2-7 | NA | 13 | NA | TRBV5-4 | CASSLGPAYEQYF | TGTGCCAGCAGCTTGGGACCGGCATACGAGCAGTACTTC
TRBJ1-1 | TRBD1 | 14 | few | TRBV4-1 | CASSQGAGGPEAFF | TGCGCCAGCAGCCAAGGGGCAGGGGGCCCTGAAGCTTTCTTT
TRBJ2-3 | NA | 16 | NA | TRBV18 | CASSPLGGASTDTQYF | TGTGCCAGCTCACCACTCGGCGGGGCTAGCACAGATACGCAGTATTTT
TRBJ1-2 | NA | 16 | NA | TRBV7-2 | CASSPSLEAWNYGYTF | TGTGCCAGCAGCCCATCCCTGGAGGCATGGAACTATGGCTACACCTTC
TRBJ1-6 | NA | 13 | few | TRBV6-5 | CASSYSDGSPLHF | TGTGCCAGCAGTTACTCGGACGGTTCACCCCTCCACTTT
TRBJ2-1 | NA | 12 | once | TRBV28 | CASSSQGNEQFF | TGTGCCAGCAGTTCACAGGGAAATGAGCAGTTCTTC
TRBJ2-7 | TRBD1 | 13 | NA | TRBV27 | CASGQGWSYEQYF | TGTGCCAGCGGACAGGGGTGGTCCTACGAGCAGTACTTC
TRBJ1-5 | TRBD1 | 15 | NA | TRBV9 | CASSYRGIPNQPQHF | TGTGCCAGCAGCTACAGGGGTATTCCCAATCAGCCCCAGCATTTT
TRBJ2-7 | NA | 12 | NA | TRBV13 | CASSLHPYEQYF | TGTGCCAGCAGCCTACACCCCTACGAGCAGTACTTC
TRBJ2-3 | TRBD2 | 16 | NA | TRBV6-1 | CASSALLAPSTDTQYF | TGTGCCAGCAGTGCCCTACTAGCGCCAAGCACAGATACGCAGTATTTT
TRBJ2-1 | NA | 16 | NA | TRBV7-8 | CASSLPEGVPYNEQFF | TGTGCCAGCAGCTTACCGGAGGGAGTACCCTACAATGAGCAGTTCTTC
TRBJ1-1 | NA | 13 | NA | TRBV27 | CASSFSINTEAFF | TGTGCCAGCAGTTTCAGCATTAACACTGAAGCTTTCTTT
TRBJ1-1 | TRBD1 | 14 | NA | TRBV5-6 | CASSPGTGNTEAFF | TGTGCCAGCAGCCCAGGGACAGGGAATACTGAAGCTTTCTTT
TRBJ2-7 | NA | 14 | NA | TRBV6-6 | CASSYSDVSYEQYF | TGTGCCAGCAGTTACTCCGACGTATCCTACGAGCAGTACTTC
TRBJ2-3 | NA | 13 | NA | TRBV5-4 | CASSFLAADTQYF | TGTGCCAGCAGCTTCCTAGCTGCAGATACGCAGTATTTT
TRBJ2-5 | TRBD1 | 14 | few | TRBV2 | CASTPDRGQETQYF | TGTGCCAGCACTCCGGACAGGGGGCAAGAGACCCAGTACTTC
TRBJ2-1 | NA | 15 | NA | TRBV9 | CASSPSGVRDNEQFF | TGTGCCAGCAGCCCGTCCGGAGTACGGGACAATGAGCAGTTCTTC
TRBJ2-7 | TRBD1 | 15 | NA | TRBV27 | CASSLGTGITYEQYF | TGTGCCAGCAGTCTCGGGACAGGAATCACCTACGAGCAGTACTTC
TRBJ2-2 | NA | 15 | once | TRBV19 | CASSIYEAYTGELFF | TGTGCCAGTAGTATATATGAAGCCTACACCGGGGAGCTGTTTTTT
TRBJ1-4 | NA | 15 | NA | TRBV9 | CASSVGEVSNEKLFF | TGTGCCAGCAGCGTAGGGGAGGTGTCGAATGAAAAACTGTTTTTT
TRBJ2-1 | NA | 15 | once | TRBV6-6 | CASSYGAGAHNEQFF | TGTGCCAGCAGTTACGGGGCGGGGGCCCACAATGAGCAGTTCTTC
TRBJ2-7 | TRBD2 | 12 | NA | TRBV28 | CASTPGGYEQYF | TGTGCCAGCACACCGGGGGGATACGAGCAGTACTTC
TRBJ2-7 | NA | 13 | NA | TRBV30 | CAWRPVANYEQYF | TGTGCCTGGAGGCCGGTAGCGAACTACGAGCAGTACTTC
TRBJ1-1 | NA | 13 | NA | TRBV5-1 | CASSLGRNTEAFF | TGCGCCAGCAGCTTGGGAAGAAACACTGAAGCTTTCTTT
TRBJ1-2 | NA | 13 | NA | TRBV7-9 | CASSSTEGHGYTF | TGTGCCAGCAGCTCAACCGAAGGGCATGGCTACACCTTC
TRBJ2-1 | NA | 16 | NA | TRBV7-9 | CASSARDLSSYNEQFF | TGTGCCAGCAGCGCCCGGGACTTGAGCTCCTACAATGAGCAGTTCTTC
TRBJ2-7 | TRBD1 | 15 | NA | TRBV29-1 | CSVEDGRGQTYEQYF | TGCAGCGTTGAAGATGGTAGGGGACAGACCTACGAGCAGTACTTC